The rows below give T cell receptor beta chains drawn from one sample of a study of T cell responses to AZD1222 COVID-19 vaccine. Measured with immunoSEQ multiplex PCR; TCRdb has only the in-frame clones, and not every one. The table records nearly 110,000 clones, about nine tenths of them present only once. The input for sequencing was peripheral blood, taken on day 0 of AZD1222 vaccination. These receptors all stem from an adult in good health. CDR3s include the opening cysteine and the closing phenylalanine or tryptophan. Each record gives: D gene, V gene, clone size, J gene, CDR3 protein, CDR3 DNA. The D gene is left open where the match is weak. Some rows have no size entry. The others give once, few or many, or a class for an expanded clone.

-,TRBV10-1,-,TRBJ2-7,CASSAREAGSLYEQYF,TGCGCCAGCAGCGCCAGGGAGGCGGGTAGCCTCTACGAGCAGTACTTC
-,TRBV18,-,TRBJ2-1,CASSPSRDNEQFF,TGTGCCAGCTCACCCTCACGGGACAATGAGCAGTTCTTC
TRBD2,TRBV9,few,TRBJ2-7,CASSVDPSGVGEQYF,TGTGCCAGCAGCGTAGATCCTAGCGGAGTTGGGGAGCAGTACTTC
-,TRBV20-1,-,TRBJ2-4,CSAPLNIQYF,TGCAGTGCCCCCCTGAACATTCAGTACTTC
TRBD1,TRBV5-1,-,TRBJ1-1,CASSLTGVAEAFF,TGCGCCAGCAGCTTAACAGGGGTTGCTGAAGCTTTCTTT
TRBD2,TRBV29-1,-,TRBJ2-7,CSVVSGTGLAGFIPHEQYF,TGCAGCGTTGTGTCAGGGACGGGACTAGCGGGATTTATCCCTCACGAGCAGTACTTC
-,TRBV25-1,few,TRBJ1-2,CASSERLGGKSGYTF,TGTGCCAGCAGTGAAAGATTAGGGGGGAAGAGTGGCTACACCTTC
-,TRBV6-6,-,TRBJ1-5,CASSSAPAGNQPQHF,TGTGCCAGCAGTTCCGCCCCAGCGGGCAATCAGCCCCAGCATTTT
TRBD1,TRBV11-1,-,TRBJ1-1,CASSTTGGTEAFF,TGTGCCAGCAGCACGACAGGGGGCACTGAAGCTTTCTTT
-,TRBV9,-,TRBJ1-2,CASSPPGSTYGYTF,TGTGCCAGCAGCCCCCCCGGGTCGACCTATGGCTACACCTTC
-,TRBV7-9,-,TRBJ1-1,CASSLVGEVAFF,TGTGCCAGCAGCTTAGTGGGGGAAGTAGCTTTCTTT
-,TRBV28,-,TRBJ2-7,CASRRNYEQYF,TGTGCCAGCAGGCGGAACTACGAGCAGTACTTC
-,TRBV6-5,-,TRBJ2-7,CASSPRQHYYEQYF,TGTGCCAGCTCCCCTCGTCAGCATTACTACGAGCAGTACTTC
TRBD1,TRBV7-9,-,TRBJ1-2,CASSSAGGNGYTF,TGTGCCAGCAGCTCGGCAGGGGGCAATGGCTACACCTTC
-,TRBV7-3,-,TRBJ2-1,CASSLRAGNSYNEQFF,TGTGCCAGCAGCTTACGGGCGGGGAATTCCTACAATGAGCAGTTCTTC
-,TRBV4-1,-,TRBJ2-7,CASSKEAGTRGNEQYF,TGCGCCAGCAGCAAAGAAGCAGGGACTCGAGGCAACGAGCAGTACTTC
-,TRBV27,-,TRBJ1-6,CASSFDRTTPLHF,TGTGCCAGCAGTTTCGACAGAACTACACCCCTCCACTTT